These 21 T cell receptor beta chains originate from one sample sequenced in a study of T cell clonality in common variable immunodeficiency. These receptors' antigens are unknown. Clones were sequenced by immunoSEQ multiplex PCR, and TCRdb holds only the in-frame ones, with some missing. This sample has tens of thousands of clones and no singletons, with about 5% in the ten largest. The study, taken as a whole, reports: In common variable immunodeficiency, TCR beta chains reportedly carried fewer deletions and N-nucleotide insertions.

Sequences were obtained from peripheral blood mononuclear cells. The receptors come from a human donor with common variable immunodeficiency.

Worth noting for this clone: Read data end 3 residues before the CDR3 end; the end is taken from the germline J gene. V is TRBV19 and J is TRBJ2-7; TRBD1 is a possible D gene (6 bases). Germline V CDR1 and CDR2: LNHDA, SQIVND (reference sequence). The V gene lost 3 bases and the J gene lost 6 bases, with 15 bases spanning the gap. CDR3 length equals 14 residues. CDR3 DNA (partial): TGTGCCAGTAGTATGGCAGGGGTGACGGGCGAG. Translated: CASSMAGVTGE. The whole CDR3 protein reads CASSMAGVTGEQYF.

This clone was detected ten times or more. The missing CDR3 end, 3 residues past where the read stops, is filled in from the germline J gene. This rearrangement joins TRBV30 to TRBJ2-5; D unresolved. Germline CDR1 GTSNPN, CDR2 SVGIG (reference sequence). CDR3 length equals 13 residues. V was shortened by 1 base and J by 2 bases, with 8 bases between the two germline ends. The covered CDR3 bases are TGTGCCTGGAGTGGCGTCTTACAAGAGACC. Its translation is CAWSGVLQET. In full, the CDR3 is CAWSGVLQETQYF.

Regarding this clone: The read terminates 3 residues before the CDR3 end, so the remaining end is supplied by the germline J gene. The chain recombines TRBV5-6 with TRBJ2-3; 8 bases align to TRBD1. CDR1 and CDR2 (germline): SGHDT, YYEEEE. V lost 3 bases to trimming and J lost 6 bases; unmatched junction nucleotides: 6. The length of the CDR3 is 14 residues. The chain's CDR3 is CASSSRQGRDTQYF. CDR3 bases read: TGTGCCAGCAGCTCACGACAGGGGAGGGATACG.

A few counts support this clone. The DNA ends 3 residues before the CDR3 does, and the rest of the CDR3 is filled in from the germline J gene. The rearrangement uses TRBV5-1 and TRBJ2-1; the match to TRBD1 covers 10 bases. The CDR3 consists of 16 residues. Losses at the gene ends were 3 bases for V and 8 bases for J; bases not matched to a gene: 11. The germline V gene encodes CDR1 SGHRS and CDR2 YFSETQ. Incomplete CDR3 DNA: TGCGCCAGCAGCTGGGGATGGGGACAGGGGAGCGATGAG. Translated, it gives CASSWGWGQGSDE. In full, the CDR3 reads CASSWGWGQGSDEQFF.

This clone was seen ten or more times. The CDR3 end lies 3 residues beyond the end of the read and is filled in from the germline J gene. V usage is TRBV5-1 and J usage is TRBJ2-2; tentative D call: TRBD2 (7 bases). Germline V gene lookup returns CDR1 SGHRS and CDR2 YFSETQ. This CDR3 region has 16 residues. Deletions cut 0 bases from V and 3 bases from J, with 12 bases between. The CDR3 sequence: CASSLDRGAYTGELFF. CDR3 DNA (partial): TGCGCCAGCAGCTTGGATCGGGGGGCTTACACCGGGGAG.

This clone was picked up many times. The sequenced fragment ends 3 residues before the CDR3 boundary, so the rest is inferred from the germline J gene. This chain links TRBV15 with TRBJ2-7; 7 nucleotides align to TRBD1. Germline CDR1 LNHNV, CDR2 YYDKDF (reference sequence). The CDR3 sequence is 14 residues long. The J segment lost 2 bases and the V segment lost 1 base, leaving 2 bases of the junction unmatched. The part of the CDR3 DNA that was read is TGTGCCACCAGCAGAGTTCAGGGGGCCTACGAG. Amino acid sequence: CATSRVQGAYE. In full, the CDR3 is CATSRVQGAYEQYF.

In the case of this clone: Sequencing ends 3 residues short of the CDR3 end; the germline J gene provides the rest. This rearrangement joins TRBV19 to TRBJ2-3; TRBD2 agrees at 9 bases. The CDR3 has 19 amino acids. The trim removed 5 bases at V and 1 base at J, leaving 16 bases unmatched. Germline CDR1 LNHDA, CDR2 SQIVND (reference sequence). The sequenced part of the CDR3 DNA is TGTGCCAGTAGTGGCTTGCGGGGGGGCTCACAATCGGGCACAGATACG. It is translated as CASSGLRGGSQSGTDT. In full, the CDR3 reads CASSGLRGGSQSGTDTQYF.

This clone was observed a handful of times. The CDR3 is CASRTEGQGRTGELFF. CDR3 bases read: TGTGCCAGCAGAACCGAGGGACAGGGGCGCACCGGGGAG. This chain joins TRBV2 and TRBJ2-2, with 10 nucleotides matching TRBD1. The read comes to an end 3 residues before the CDR3 does, leaving the germline J gene to fill in the end. In germline, CDR1 is SNHLY, CDR2 FYNNEI. The CDR3 consists of 16 residues. Unmatched junction bases numbered 8, after V lost 6 bases and J lost 4 bases.

Note on this clone: Sequencing ends 3 residues short of the CDR3 end; the germline J gene provides the rest. This sequence joins TRBV6-2 or TRBV6-3 and TRBJ1-5, with TRBD1 as a possible D gene (6 bases). Germline V gene sequence: CDR1 MNHEY, CDR2 SVGEGT. This CDR3 is 12 amino acids long. Trimming stripped 6 bases from V and 7 bases from J, with 10 bases between. Partial CDR3 DNA: TGTGCCAGCAGGACAGGAAAACAGCCC. It translates to CASRTGKQP. The CDR3 reads in full as CASRTGKQPQHF.

Note on this clone: With the read ending 3 residues before the CDR3 end, the germline J gene is used to fill in that end. This rearrangement joins TRBV7-9 to TRBJ2-7; a possible D gene is TRBD1 (5 bases). Deletions cut 5 bases from V and 6 bases from J, with 20 bases between. The CDR3 contains 15 residues. Germline assignment: CDR1 SEHNR and CDR2 FQNEAQ (reference sequence). CDR3 protein: CASSLKSTENPEQYF. The sequenced part of the CDR3 DNA is TGTGCCAGCAGCCTAAAGTCGACAGAGAACCCCGAG.

This clone was counted many times. CDR3 DNA (partial): TGTGCCAGCAGCTTATCATCGGGGGCAGATACG. Encoded protein: CASSLSSGADT. The entire CDR3 protein is CASSLSSGADTQYF. This sequence joins TRBV11-2 and TRBJ2-3, with D possibly being TRBD2 (6 bases). The read ends 3 residues shy of where the CDR3 ends; the end is completed using the germline J gene. The V gene lost 2 bases and the J gene lost 4 bases, with 10 bases spanning the gap. The CDR3 is made up of 14 amino acids. Germline CDR1 SGHAT, CDR2 FQNNGV.

Only a few counts were recorded for this clone. The CDR3 extends 3 residues past the end of the read, so its final part is completed from the germline J gene. The gene calls are TRBV11-3 and TRBJ2-5, with TRBD2 identical over 9 bases. Germline V CDR1 and CDR2: SGHNT, YENEEA. The CDR3 consists of 15 residues. J gave up 5 bases and V 3 bases, and 7 bases lay outside the gene matches. The sequenced part of the CDR3 DNA is TGTGCCAGCAGCTTGAGAGCGGGGGGTGTGGAGACC. It translates to CASSLRAGGVET. The full CDR3 is CASSLRAGGVETQYF. Complete variable domain (other parts from reference TRBV11-3 and TRBJ2-5): EAGVVQSPRYKIIEKKQPVAFWCNPISGHNTLYWYLQNLGQGPELLIRYENEEAVDDSQLPKDRFSAERLKGVDSTLKIQPAELGDSAVYLCASSLRAGGVETQYFGPGTRLLVL.

This clone was observed many times. The CDR3 extends 3 residues past the end of the read, so its final part is completed from the germline J gene. This chain joins TRBV2 and TRBJ2-7; a weak D match, TRBD1 (6 bases). V lost 7 bases, J lost 1 base, and 8 bases lay in between. The CDR3 has 12 residues. CDR1 and CDR2 (germline): SNHLY, FYNNEI. The part of the CDR3 DNA that was read is TGTGCCAGCAAAACAGGGTCCTACGAG. It translates to CASKTGSYE. The whole CDR3 is CASKTGSYEQYF.

For this clone: The observed sequence ends 3 residues before the CDR3 terminus, with the missing tail filled in from the germline J gene. The rearrangement joins TRBV6-1 to TRBJ2-7; TRBD2 aligns across 11 bases. The ends lost 0 bases at V and 4 bases at J; junction bases unmatched: 11. The CDR3 covers 18 residues. Germline CDR1 reads MNHNS; CDR2 reads SASEGT. This CDR3 reads CASSEASGGGFFSYEQYF. CDR3 bases read: TGTGCCAGCAGTGAAGCTAGCGGGGGGGGTTTTTTTAGTTACGAG.

About this clone: The read ends 3 residues before the CDR3 terminus; that terminus is restored from the germline J gene. The chain carries TRBV5-8 and TRBJ2-7; D is possibly TRBD1 (6 bases). The ends were cut back, 4 bases at V and 2 bases at J, with 16 bases in the middle. CDR3 length: 15 amino acids. The germline CDR1 and CDR2 sequences are SGHTS and YDEGEE. This chain's CDR3 is CASSLGASTAYEQYF. Partial CDR3 DNA: TGTGCCAGCAGCCTGGGGGCGTCAACTGCCTACGAG.

Comment on this clone: The read is 3 residues too short to cover the CDR3 end, so that end is filled in from the germline J gene. The rearrangement links TRBV7-2 to TRBJ1-2, with D perhaps TRBD1 (5 bases). Germline CDR1 is SGHTA and CDR2 is FQGNSA. The CDR3 runs 14 residues. Trimming removed 0 bases at V and 5 bases at J, with 10 bases between. The CDR3: CASSLAGAVYGYTF. The sequenced part of the CDR3 DNA is TGTGCCAGCAGCTTAGCAGGGGCCGTATATGGC.

This clone appeared a few times. CDR3 DNA (partial): TGTGCCAGCAGCTTAGTGGGGGGAGGAGAGACC. Translation: CASSLVGGGET. In full, the CDR3 reads CASSLVGGGETQYF. This rearrangement joins TRBV7-2 to TRBJ2-5, with D possibly being TRBD2 (6 bases). The read gets to within 3 residues of the CDR3 end, and the germline J gene fills in the rest. In germline, CDR1 is SGHTA, CDR2 FQGNSA. The CDR3 length is 14 residues. V lost 1 base to trimming and J lost 4 bases, with 10 bases between them.

CDR3 region: CATALAGGYTNTGELFF. The covered CDR3 bases are TGTGCCACTGCACTAGCGGGGGGGTATACGAACACCGGGGAG. The chain joins TRBV19 to TRBJ2-2; 13 bases are shared with TRBD2. The CDR3 is cut off 3 residues early in the read; its end comes from the germline J gene. CDR1 LNHDA and CDR2 SQIVND come from the germline V gene (reference sequence). CDR3 length equals 17 residues. Trimming cost V 10 bases and J 0 bases; bases outside gene matches: 8.

Concerning this clone: The read stops 3 residues short of the end of the CDR3; the missing end is completed from the germline J gene. V is TRBV18 and J is TRBJ2-3, with 13 bases aligning to TRBD2. Germline V gives CDR1 KGHSH, CDR2 LQKENI. V shed 6 bases, J shed 6 bases, and the junction held 9 bases outside the gene matches. The CDR3 contains 16 residues. The CDR3 loop reads CASSPVLAGGPDTQYF. The CDR3 bases that were read are TGTGCCAGCTCCCCGGTACTAGCGGGGGGGCCCGATACG.

In its sample, this clone was seen many times. The read ends 3 residues shy of where the CDR3 ends; the end is completed using the germline J gene. The rearrangement uses TRBV6-1 and TRBJ2-2, with 7 bases lining up with TRBD1. V shed 4 bases and J 2 bases; nucleotides not matched to a gene: 4. The germline CDR1 and CDR2 sequences are MNHNS and SASEGT. The CDR3 sequence is 15 residues long. The CDR3 bases that were read are TGTGCCAGCAGTGCGGGACAGTTCAACACCGGGGAG. As protein: CASSAGQFNTGE. The CDR3 in its entirety is CASSAGQFNTGELFF.

In regard to this clone: The CDR3 end lies 3 residues beyond the end of the read and is filled in from the germline J gene. J is TRBJ2-1 and V is TRBV7-8, with TRBD1 matching 7 bases. The ends lost 1 base at V and 6 bases at J; junction bases unmatched: 6. This CDR3 region has 15 residues. Germline V gives CDR1 SGHVS, CDR2 FQNEAQ. The CDR3: CASSLVGTETNEQFF. The CDR3 bases that were read are TGTGCCAGCAGCTTAGTCGGGACAGAGACCAATGAG.